This T cell receptor beta chain was observed in a study of T-cell memory formation after mild COVID-19. About the research overall: Each donor largely had its own TCR clusters.

The CDR3 totals 14 residues. The germline gives CDR1 SEHNR, CDR2 FQNEAQ (reference sequence). The germline V and J ends were trimmed by 4 bases and 4 bases, with 12 bases remaining between them. A word on this clonotype: Its antigen is undetermined.

Whole-study findings and limits: Day 15 to 85 contracting clones showed balanced CD4/CD8; day 15 to 37 expanders favored CD4+.

In TCRdb, the 5' RACE reads were re-called with MiXCR into one record per CDR3 protein. This sample has 92,000 or so distinct CDR3 sequences, with approximately 13% found just once. V is TRBV7-9 and J is TRBJ2-3; D remains ambiguous. The clonotype was recovered from an adult woman who had mild COVID-19 (a few samples of this study predate the infection). Cell type and time point are not known. The sequenced sample consisted of PBMCs or a T cell subset sorted from them (not recorded which). This CDR3 is CASSSPGLPDTQYF. As DNA, the CDR3 is TGTGCCAGCAGCTCTCCGGGTCTACCAGATACGCAGTATTTT. Together with reference TRBV7-9 and TRBJ2-3, the CDR3 gives the full variable domain: DTGVSQNPRHKITKRGQNVTFRCDPISEHNRLYWYRQTLGQGPEFLTYFQNEAQLEKSRLLSDRFSAERPKGSFSTLEIQRTEQGDSAMYLCASSSPGLPDTQYFGPGTRLTVL.